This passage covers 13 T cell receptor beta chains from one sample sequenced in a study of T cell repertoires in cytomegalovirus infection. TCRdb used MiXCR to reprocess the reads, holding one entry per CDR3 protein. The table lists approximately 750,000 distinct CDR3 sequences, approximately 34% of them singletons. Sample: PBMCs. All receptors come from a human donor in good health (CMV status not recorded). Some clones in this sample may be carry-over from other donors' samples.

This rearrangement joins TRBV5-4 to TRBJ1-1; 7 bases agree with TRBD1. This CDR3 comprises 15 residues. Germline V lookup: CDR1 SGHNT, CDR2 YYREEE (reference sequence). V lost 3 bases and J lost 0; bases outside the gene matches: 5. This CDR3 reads CASSSQGVMNTEAFF. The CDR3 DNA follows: TGTGCCAGCAGCTCCCAGGGGGTTATGAACACTGAAGCTTTCTTT.

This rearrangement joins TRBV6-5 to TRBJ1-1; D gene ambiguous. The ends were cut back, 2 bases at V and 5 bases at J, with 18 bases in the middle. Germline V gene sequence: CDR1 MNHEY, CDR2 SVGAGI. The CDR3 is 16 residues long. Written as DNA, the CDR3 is TGTGCCAGCAGTTACCGCCCTGGTCTACTTGGGACTGAAGCTTTCTTT. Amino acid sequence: CASSYRPGLLGTEAFF.

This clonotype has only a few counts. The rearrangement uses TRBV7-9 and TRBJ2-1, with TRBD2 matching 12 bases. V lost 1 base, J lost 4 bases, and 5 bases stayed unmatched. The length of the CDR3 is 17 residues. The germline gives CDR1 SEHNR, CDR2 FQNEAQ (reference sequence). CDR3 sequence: CASSLGPSGGAYNEQFF. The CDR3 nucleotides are TGTGCCAGCAGCTTAGGTCCTAGCGGGGGGGCTTACAATGAGCAGTTCTTC.

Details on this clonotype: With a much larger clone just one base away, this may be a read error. The CDR3 region has the DNA TGTGCCAGCAGTTTCGCGCCCCGCGGATTTAGGGATACGCAGTATTTT. It yields the protein CASSFAPRGFRDTQYF. This chain uses TRBV12-3 or TRBV12-4 with TRBJ2-3, with D unresolved. The CDR3 is 16 residues long. The germline V and J ends were trimmed by 3 bases and 6 bases, with 19 bases remaining between them.

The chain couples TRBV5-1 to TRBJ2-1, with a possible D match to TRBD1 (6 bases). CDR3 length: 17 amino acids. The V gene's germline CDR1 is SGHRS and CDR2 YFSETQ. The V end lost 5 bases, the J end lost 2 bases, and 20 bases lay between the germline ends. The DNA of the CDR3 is TGCGCCAGCAGTCTGGGGGCCGGGACACGTGCCTACAATGAGCAGTTCTTC. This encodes CASSLGAGTRAYNEQFF.

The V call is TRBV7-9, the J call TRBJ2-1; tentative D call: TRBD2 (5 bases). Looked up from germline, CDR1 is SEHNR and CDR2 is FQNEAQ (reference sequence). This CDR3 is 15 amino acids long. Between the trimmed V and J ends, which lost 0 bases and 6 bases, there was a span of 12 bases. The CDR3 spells CASSLAGEVFNEQFF. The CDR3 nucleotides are TGTGCCAGCAGCTTAGCGGGAGAAGTCTTCAATGAGCAGTTCTTC.

The CDR3 DNA reads TGTGCCAGTAGTATCCCAGGATTCCAAGAGACCCAGTACTTC. This translates into CASSIPGFQETQYF. The gene calls are TRBV19 and TRBJ2-5, with unresolved D. V was trimmed by 3 bases and J by 1 base, leaving 9 bases between them. The CDR3 covers 14 residues. Germline V gives CDR1 LNHDA, CDR2 SQIVND (reference sequence).

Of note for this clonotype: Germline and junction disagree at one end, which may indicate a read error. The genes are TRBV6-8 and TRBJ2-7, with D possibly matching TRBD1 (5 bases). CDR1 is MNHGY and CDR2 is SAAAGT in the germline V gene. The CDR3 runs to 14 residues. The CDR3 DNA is TGTGCCCGCAGAATGACAGAGTTAGCCTACGAGCAGTACTTC. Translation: CARRMTELAYEQYF.

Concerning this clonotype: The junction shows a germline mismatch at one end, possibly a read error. In DNA, the CDR3 is TGTGCCAGTAGTGACGACAGAAGGGGACACTTC. This encodes CASSDDRRGHF. The chain links TRBV19 to TRBJ2-7, with D possibly called TRBD1 or TRBD2 (5 bases each). Germline loops: CDR1 LNHDA, CDR2 SQIVND (reference sequence). This CDR3 spans 11 amino acids.

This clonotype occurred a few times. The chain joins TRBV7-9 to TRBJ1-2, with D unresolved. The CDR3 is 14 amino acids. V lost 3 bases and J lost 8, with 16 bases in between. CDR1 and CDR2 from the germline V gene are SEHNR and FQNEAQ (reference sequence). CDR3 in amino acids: CASSLEGIGKGYTF. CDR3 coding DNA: TGTGCCAGCAGCTTGGAAGGGATTGGGAAAGGCTACACCTTC.

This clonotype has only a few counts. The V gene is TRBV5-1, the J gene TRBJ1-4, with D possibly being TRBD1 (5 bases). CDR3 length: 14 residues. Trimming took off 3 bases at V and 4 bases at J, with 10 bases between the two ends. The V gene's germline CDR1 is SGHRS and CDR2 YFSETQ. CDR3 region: CASSSDRINEKLFF. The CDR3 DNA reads TGCGCCAGCAGCTCTGACAGAATTAATGAAAAACTGTTTTTT.

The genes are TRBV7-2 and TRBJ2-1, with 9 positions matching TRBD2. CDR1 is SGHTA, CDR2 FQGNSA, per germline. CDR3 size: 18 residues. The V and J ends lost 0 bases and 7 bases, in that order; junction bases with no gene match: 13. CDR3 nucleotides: TGTGCCAGCAGCTTAGCCCTAGCGGGGATATCTACAAGGAATGAGCAGTTCTTC. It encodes CASSLALAGISTRNEQFF.

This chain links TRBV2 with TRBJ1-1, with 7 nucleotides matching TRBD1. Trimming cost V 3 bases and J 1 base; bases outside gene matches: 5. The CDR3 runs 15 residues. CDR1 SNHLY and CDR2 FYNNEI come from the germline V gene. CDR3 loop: CASSEGRGANTEAFF. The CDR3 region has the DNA TGTGCCAGCAGTGAGGGCAGGGGGGCGAACACTGAAGCTTTCTTT.